Presented here are 16 T cell receptor beta chains from one specimen sequenced in a study of blood T cell repertoires in COVID-19. Repertoires were generated with immunoSEQ multiplex PCR, while TCRdb's copy carries only in-frame clones and drops some. The data show around 200,000 clones, with 70% to 90% seen just once and around 8.8% held by the top ten. Input material: PBMCs or T cells enriched from blood (not recorded which). The receptors originated from a man aged 40-49 years who had recovered from COVID-19.

V gene TRBV5-1 combines with J gene TRBJ2-5; 11 bases match TRBD1. The V segment lost 6 bases and the J segment 4 bases; nucleotides outside the gene matches: 5. CDR3 length: 14 residues. Germline assignment: CDR1 SGHRS and CDR2 YFSETQ. CDR3 amino acids: CASISGTGGETQYF. In nucleotides, the CDR3 is TGCGCCAGCATCTCGGGGACAGGGGGAGAGACCCAGTACTTC.

This clone was counted at least ten times. The rearrangement links TRBV30 to TRBJ1-2, with D possibly being TRBD1 (6 bases). This CDR3 has 14 residues. V gave up 0 bases and J gave up 1 base, with 9 bases separating them. Germline values: CDR1 GTSNPN, CDR2 SVGIG (reference sequence). CDR3 loop: CAWSVPGDNYGYTF. CDR3 nucleotide sequence: TGTGCCTGGAGTGTACCAGGGGATAACTATGGCTACACCTTC. Drawing the rest from reference TRBV30 and TRBJ1-2, the complete variable domain is SQTIHQWPATLVQPVGSPLSLECTVEGTSNPNLYWYRQAAGRGLQLLFYSVGIGQISSEVPQNLSASRPQDRQFILSSKKLLLSDSGFYLCAWSVPGDNYGYTFGSGTRLTVV.

This clone was seen once. This chain links TRBV5-4 with TRBJ1-1; 7 bases align to TRBD1. Germline CDR1 reads SGHNT; CDR2 reads YYREEE (reference sequence). V shed 4 bases and J 1 base; nucleotides not matched to a gene: 1. This CDR3 comprises 13 residues. The CDR3 bases are TGTGCCAGCAGCGGGACAGCGAACACTGAAGCTTTCTTT. Its protein product is CASSGTANTEAFF.

This sequence joins TRBV14 and TRBJ1-1; TRBD1 is a possible D gene (5 bases). In germline, CDR1 is SGHDN, CDR2 FVKESK. Trimming took 3 bases from V and 1 from J, leaving 12 bases between them. This CDR3 is built from 15 residues. The CDR3 nucleotides read TGTGCCAGCAGCCAGGCGGGACGTAGGAACACTGAAGCTTTCTTT. Amino acids: CASSQAGRRNTEAFF.

V is TRBV30 and J is TRBJ1-1, with no clear D. Trimming left V 2 bases short and J 5 bases short, with 9 bases between. Germline loops: CDR1 GTSNPN, CDR2 SVGIG (reference sequence). This CDR3 is 12 amino acids long. CDR3 in DNA: TGTGCCTGGAGTCCCTCCCTTACTGAAGCTTTCTTT. Encoded protein: CAWSPSLTEAFF.

The CDR3 here is CASSQDAGSSYGYTF. The CDR3 bases are TGTGCCAGCAGCCAAGATGCAGGGTCGTCCTATGGCTACACCTTC. V and J are TRBV3-1 (or the pseudogene TRBV3-2) and TRBJ1-2, with D maybe TRBD1 (5 bases). Trimming took off 0 bases at V and 4 bases at J, with 12 bases between the two ends. The CDR3 is made up of 15 amino acids. Germline lookup yields CDR1 LGHDT and CDR2 YNNKEL (reference sequence).

This rearrangement joins TRBV24-1 to TRBJ1-5; perhaps TRBD1 as D (5 bases). This CDR3 is 16 amino acids long. Germline lookup yields CDR1 KGHDR and CDR2 SFDVKD. V was cut by 3 bases and J by 1 base, with 12 bases left in between. CDR3 in DNA: TGTGCCACCAGTGATCGGACGGAGGGGAGCAATCAGCCCCAGCATTTT. This translates into CATSDRTEGSNQPQHF.

This rearrangement joins TRBV9 to TRBJ2-7, with TRBD1 as a possible D gene (5 bases). V was cut by 0 bases and J by 4 bases, with 14 bases left in between. The CDR3 has 15 amino acids. The germline V gene has CDR1 SGDLS and CDR2 YYNGEE. CDR3: CASSVAVQGTYEQYF. CDR3 in DNA: TGTGCCAGCAGCGTAGCTGTGCAGGGTACTTACGAGCAGTACTTC.

The chain carries TRBV27 and TRBJ1-5; TRBD1 matches at 8 bases. Germline V lookup: CDR1 MNHEY, CDR2 SMNVEV (reference sequence). V trimming: 5 bases; J trimming: 1 base; junction bases outside the gene matches: 10. The CDR3 length is 17 residues. In DNA, the CDR3 is TGTGCCAGCAGTCCACGGACAGGGTGGGGAAGCAATCAGCCCCAGCATTTT. This codes for CASSPRTGWGSNQPQHF.

The V and J genes are TRBV2 and TRBJ2-2; 15 nucleotides agree with TRBD2. Germline CDR1 SNHLY, CDR2 FYNNEI. The CDR3 is 16 amino acids. V shed 7 bases, J shed 3 bases, and the junction held 3 bases outside the gene matches. CDR3 sequence reads: CASTGLAGGYTGELFF. CDR3 coding DNA: TGTGCCAGCACCGGACTAGCGGGAGGGTACACCGGGGAGCTGTTTTTT.

The V gene is TRBV19, the J gene TRBJ1-1, with TRBD1 identical over 8 bases. Germline V gives CDR1 LNHDA, CDR2 SQIVND (reference sequence). V shed 4 bases, J shed 0 bases, and the junction held 10 bases outside the gene matches. CDR3 length: 17 residues. The CDR3 coding sequence is TGTGCCAGTAGTACCGCCGGACAGGGCTCAATGAACACTGAAGCTTTCTTT. As protein: CASSTAGQGSMNTEAFF.

This chain uses TRBV6-5 with TRBJ1-1, with 7 bases aligning to TRBD1. Germline V gene lookup returns CDR1 MNHEY and CDR2 SVGAGI. The V segment lost 4 bases and the J segment 5 bases; nucleotides outside the gene matches: 7. This CDR3 has 14 residues. The CDR3 protein is CASSFSGGKTEAFF. The CDR3 DNA reads as TGTGCCAGCAGTTTTTCAGGGGGTAAAACTGAAGCTTTCTTT.

V is TRBV15 and J is TRBJ2-2; 8 positions match TRBD2. The germline CDR1 and CDR2 sequences are LNHNV and YYDKDF (reference sequence). The CDR3 contains 17 residues. V lost 1 base, J lost 4 bases, and 8 bases stayed unmatched. The CDR3 here is CATSRVRGGPGTGELFF. CDR3 DNA: TGTGCCACCAGCAGAGTTCGGGGGGGCCCAGGCACCGGGGAGCTGTTTTTT.

The V gene is TRBV11-3, the J gene TRBJ1-2; TRBD1 matches at 10 bases. CDR1 and CDR2 (germline): SGHNT, YENEEA. The CDR3 consists of 16 residues. V lost 0 bases and J lost 6; bases outside the gene matches: 7. The CDR3 DNA reads TGTGCCAGCAGCTTAGAGGGCCGGGACAGGGGACATGGCTACACCTTC. It is translated as CASSLEGRDRGHGYTF. The variable domain in full, completed from reference TRBV11-3 and TRBJ1-2, reads EAGVVQSPRYKIIEKKQPVAFWCNPISGHNTLYWYLQNLGQGPELLIRYENEEAVDDSQLPKDRFSAERLKGVDSTLKIQPAELGDSAVYLCASSLEGRDRGHGYTFGSGTRLTVV.

This clone was seen a handful of times. This sequence joins TRBV15 and TRBJ2-3, with 8 bases lining up with TRBD2. The germline V gene has CDR1 LNHNV and CDR2 YYDKDF (reference sequence). The CDR3 runs to 13 residues. V was pared by 0 bases and J by 11 bases, with 4 bases of the junction left unmatched. The CDR3 DNA sequence: TGTGCCACCAGCAGAGATCTTCTAGCGGGGCAGTATTTT. It encodes CATSRDLLAGQYF.

The genes are TRBV2 and TRBJ1-2; no clear D. In germline, CDR1 is SNHLY, CDR2 FYNNEI. The V and J ends lost 3 bases and 5 bases respectively, with 16 bases between them. The CDR3 extends over 15 amino acids. The DNA of the CDR3 is TGTGCCAGCAGTGATCGGGAGGCGCTATGGTATGGCTACACCTTC. The encoded protein is CASSDREALWYGYTF.